A single T cell receptor beta chain is shown here with its context. Antigen: not known. Only in-frame clones appear in the TCRdb table, and some are missing; sequencing was by immunoSEQ multiplex PCR. Of 200,000 to 250,000 clones listed, around 87% are singletons. These data come from a study of Ad26.COV2.S vaccination and SARS-CoV-2 variants. The treatment: around 19 received Ad26.COV2.S at low or high dose, single or two shots; about 5 received placebo; per-sample allocation not given. Collection of samples fell on day 63 after the first vaccine or placebo injection. Regarding the study as a whole: An underestimation of total T cell responses may have resulted from the TCR breadth and depth analyses.

The TCR comes from a person aged 18-60 years who received the Ad26.COV2.S COVID-19 vaccine or a placebo. Sequencing was performed on peripheral blood, taken in a trial of Ad26.COV2.S vaccine versus placebo.

The CDR3 nucleotides read TGTGCCAGCAGTGGGGCCTATTGGGACTCTGGAAACACCATATATTTT. This translates into CASSGAYWDSGNTIYF. This chain connects TRBV6-1 to TRBJ1-3; D call uncertain. The CDR3 consists of 16 residues. Trimming cost V 4 bases and J 0 bases, with 13 bases left between them. Germline V gives CDR1 MNHNS, CDR2 SASEGT.